This T cell receptor (beta chain) is drawn from a study of beta chain features in type 1 diabetes. The CDR3 consists of 16 residues. CDR1 is KGHSH and CDR2 is LQKENI in the germline V gene. Trimming shortened V by 0 bases and J by 2 bases, and 10 bases separated the two germline ends. Every single donor gave one heparinised blood draw, and these averaged roughly 100 mL. Staining for CD45RO/CCR7/CD25/CD127/CD95/CD27 allowed sorting of CD4+ naive, central memory, regulatory and stem cell-like memory cells. Once sorted, every population was more than 95% pure. The entirety of the isolated RNA underwent reverse transcription, so expressed TCRB transcripts were sequenced. Data came from immunoSEQ multiplex PCR; TCRdb stores just in-frame clones and leaves some out. Altogether 300,000 to 400,000 clones are present, roughly 12% being singletons, with the ten largest covering less than 0.02%.

The TCR sequence derives from a man younger than 30 in good health. Sequenced input: naive CD4+ T cells from blood. The V call is TRBV18, the J call TRBJ2-2; D is possibly TRBD1 (6 bases). The CDR3 is CASSPPGRGNTGELFF. The CDR3 nucleotides read TGTGCCAGCTCACCACCTGGCAGGGGAAACACCGGGGAGCTGTTTTTT.